These T cell receptor beta chains were read from a single sample in a study of CD8+CD57+ T cells in acquired aplastic anemia. One entry per CDR3 protein results from TCRdb running MiXCR on the reads. The sample records 250,000 to 350,000 distinct CDR3 sequences, roughly 53% being singletons. Sequences were obtained from sorted CD4+, CD8+, or CD8+CD57+ T cells (not recorded which) from PBMCs. Receptors were obtained from a human donor with aplastic anemia. Both conserved end residues are part of each CDR3. A D gene is named only where the DNA matches it firmly. Expanded clones are given a class, and other clones once, few, many or no size at all.

V gene: TRBV20-1; D gene: -; clone size: -; J gene: TRBJ2-5; CDR3 DNA: TGCAGTGCTAGAGATATAAGACAGCAAGAGACCCAGTACTTC; CDR3 protein: CSARDIRQQETQYF
V gene: TRBV10-3; D gene: TRBD1; clone size: -; J gene: TRBJ2-5; CDR3 DNA: TGTGCCAGCACCAGACTGGGACAGGGGAAACCAAAGGAGACCCAGTACTTC; CDR3 protein: CASTRLGQGKPKETQYF
V gene: TRBV5-1; D gene: -; clone size: many; J gene: TRBJ2-1; CDR3 DNA: TGCGCCAGCAGCTCGTCAGGGTTCCCCTACAATGAGCAGTTCTTC; CDR3 protein: CASSSSGFPYNEQFF
V gene: TRBV7-8; D gene: TRBD2; clone size: few; J gene: TRBJ2-1; CDR3 DNA: TGTGCCAGCAGCTTATATAGACTGACTAGCGGGAGGGCCGAGGGTGAGCAGTTCTTC; CDR3 protein: CASSLYRLTSGRAEGEQFF
V gene: TRBV2; D gene: -; clone size: few; J gene: TRBJ2-7; CDR3 DNA: TGTGCCAGCAGTTCGGACAGCCTTGCCTACGAGCAGTACTTC; CDR3 protein: CASSSDSLAYEQYF
V gene: TRBV24-1; D gene: -; clone size: -; J gene: TRBJ2-7; CDR3 DNA: TGTGCCACCAGTCGGTTCGGGGTTACCTACGAGCAGTACTTC; CDR3 protein: CATSRFGVTYEQYF
V gene: TRBV20-1; D gene: TRBD2; clone size: -; J gene: TRBJ2-5; CDR3 DNA: TGCAGTGCTACTACGGGAGCGGGAGAGAAAGAGACCCAGTACTTC; CDR3 protein: CSATTGAGEKETQYF
V gene: TRBV7-3; D gene: TRBD2; clone size: many; J gene: TRBJ2-7; CDR3 DNA: TGTGCCAGCAGCCAACTAGCGGGGGACTCCTACGAGCAGTACTTC; CDR3 protein: CASSQLAGDSYEQYF
V gene: TRBV24-1; D gene: TRBD2; clone size: -; J gene: TRBJ2-1; CDR3 DNA: TGTGCCACCAGTGACCCTGGACTAGGGGTATGGCAGTTCTTC; CDR3 protein: CATSDPGLGVWQFF
V gene: TRBV7-2; D gene: TRBD1; clone size: -; J gene: TRBJ2-6; CDR3 DNA: TGCGCCAGCAGCGCTGATTCGGACAGGTCCAGCTCTGGGGCCAACGTCCTGACTTTC; CDR3 protein: CASSADSDRSSSGANVLTF
V gene: TRBV15; D gene: -; clone size: -; J gene: TRBJ1-1; CDR3 DNA: TGTGCCACCAGCAGCGGATTTAACACTGAAGCTTTCTTT; CDR3 protein: CATSSGFNTEAFF
V gene: TRBV7-9; D gene: -; clone size: -; J gene: TRBJ2-5; CDR3 DNA: TGTGCCAGCAGCTTAGTCGGGGGCCTTGAGACCCAGTACTTC; CDR3 protein: CASSLVGGLETQYF
V gene: TRBV5-1; D gene: -; clone size: once; J gene: TRBJ2-3; CDR3 DNA: TGCGCCAGCAGCTGGGGAACGGAGGGCACAGATACGCAGTATTTT; CDR3 protein: CASSWGTEGTDTQYF
V gene: TRBV7-3; D gene: -; clone size: -; J gene: TRBJ2-1; CDR3 DNA: TGTGCCAGCAGCAGGAATGAGCAGTTCTTC; CDR3 protein: CASSRNEQFF
V gene: TRBV28; D gene: -; clone size: few; J gene: TRBJ1-2; CDR3 DNA: TGTGCCAGCAGCCCCCCACCGCCTGATGACAGGTCCTATGGCTACACCTTC; CDR3 protein: CASSPPPPDDRSYGYTF
V gene: TRBV9; D gene: -; clone size: few; J gene: TRBJ2-7; CDR3 DNA: TGTGCCAGCAGTGTGGGTGGATACGAGCAGTACTTC; CDR3 protein: CASSVGGYEQYF
V gene: TRBV15; D gene: TRBD1; clone size: -; J gene: TRBJ2-7; CDR3 DNA: TGTGCCACCAGCAGAGAAGGACAGGACCACGAGCAGTACTTC; CDR3 protein: CATSREGQDHEQYF
V gene: TRBV10-3; D gene: -; clone size: -; J gene: TRBJ2-7; CDR3 DNA: TGTGCCATCAGTGAGGGACCGGACTACGAGCAGTACTTC; CDR3 protein: CAISEGPDYEQYF
V gene: TRBV7-3; D gene: TRBD1; clone size: -; J gene: TRBJ1-6; CDR3 DNA: TGTGCCAGCAGCTTAACCGGGACAGTTACTAATTCACCCCTCCACTTT; CDR3 protein: CASSLTGTVTNSPLHF
V gene: TRBV7-3; D gene: TRBD2; clone size: -; J gene: TRBJ2-7; CDR3 DNA: TGTGCCAGCAGCCCGCTAGCGGGGTTTATATACGAGCAGTACTTC; CDR3 protein: CASSPLAGFIYEQYF
V gene: TRBV12-3/TRBV12-4; D gene: -; clone size: -; J gene: TRBJ2-7; CDR3 DNA: TGTGCCAGCAGATTCTTACAGGGCTACGAGCAGTACTTC; CDR3 protein: CASRFLQGYEQYF
V gene: TRBV10-2; D gene: -; clone size: -; J gene: TRBJ2-5; CDR3 DNA: TGCGCCAGCATTAAAGGACGGAGACAAGAGACCCAGTACTTC; CDR3 protein: CASIKGRRQETQYF
V gene: TRBV10-3; D gene: -; clone size: many; J gene: TRBJ2-7; CDR3 DNA: TGTGCCACCCTTGAGGCCTACGAGCAGTACTTC; CDR3 protein: CATLEAYEQYF
V gene: TRBV29-1; D gene: TRBD1; clone size: -; J gene: TRBJ1-4; CDR3 DNA: TGCAGCGTTGAAGGGACAGGGGACGCCGAAAAACTGTTTTTT; CDR3 protein: CSVEGTGDAEKLFF
V gene: TRBV25-1; D gene: -; clone size: -; J gene: TRBJ1-1; CDR3 DNA: TGTGCCAGCAGTGATAGCCCAACTGAAGCTTTCTTT; CDR3 protein: CASSDSPTEAFF
V gene: TRBV6-5; D gene: TRBD2; clone size: -; J gene: TRBJ2-7; CDR3 DNA: TGTGCCAGCAGTTACTCGGTGACTAGCGGGAGCTACGAGCAGTACTTC; CDR3 protein: CASSYSVTSGSYEQYF
V gene: TRBV6-4; D gene: -; clone size: many; J gene: TRBJ2-2; CDR3 DNA: TGTGCCAGCAGCCGGGACTTAAACACCGGGGAGCTGTTTTTT; CDR3 protein: CASSRDLNTGELFF
V gene: TRBV7-2; D gene: TRBD2; clone size: few; J gene: TRBJ2-1; CDR3 DNA: TGTGCCAGCAGCTACGGGACTACCAATGAGCAGTTCTTC; CDR3 protein: CASSYGTTNEQFF
V gene: TRBV20-1; D gene: -; clone size: many; J gene: TRBJ2-3; CDR3 DNA: TGCAGTGCTCCTCACAGGGGAGGGCCAGGAGATACGCAGTATTTT; CDR3 protein: CSAPHRGGPGDTQYF
V gene: TRBV7-8; D gene: -; clone size: many; J gene: TRBJ1-4; CDR3 DNA: TGTGCCAGCAGCTTAGTTACAGGGAGTTATGAAAAACTGTTTTTT; CDR3 protein: CASSLVTGSYEKLFF
V gene: TRBV20-1; D gene: -; clone size: -; J gene: TRBJ1-6; CDR3 DNA: TGCAGTGCTAGAGCGCAGACACCCCTCCACTTT; CDR3 protein: CSARAQTPLHF
V gene: TRBV10-3; D gene: TRBD1; clone size: -; J gene: TRBJ1-3; CDR3 DNA: TGTGCCTCCCGGGACAGGACTGCCAGCCGAGAAGCGGGGAGCTCTGGAAACACCATATATTTT; CDR3 protein: CASRDRTASREAGSSGNTIYF